One sample yielded the 12 T cell receptor beta chains listed below, sequenced in a study of early stage breast cancer tumors. Some clones are missing from TCRdb's copy, which holds only in-frame ones; the method was immunoSEQ multiplex PCR. The sample lists about 30,000 clones, roughly four fifths occurring once. Sequencing was done on a sample of breast tumor tissue. The origin of the receptors is a person in their twenties or thirties with breast cancer.

This chain uses TRBV7-3 with TRBJ2-3; 12 bases agree with TRBD2. The CDR3 loop spans 18 amino acids. Per germline, CDR1 SGHTA and CDR2 FQGTGA. The ends lost 5 bases at V and 2 bases at J; junction bases unmatched: 11. In nucleotides, the CDR3 is TGTGCCAGCAGCCGGCAACCCCGACTAGCGGGAGCCACAGATACGCAGTATTTT. This encodes CASSRQPRLAGATDTQYF.

J is TRBJ2-2 and V is TRBV11-2; 10 bases fit TRBD2. Looked up from germline, CDR1 is SGHAT and CDR2 is FQNNGV. The CDR3 totals 17 residues. Germline trimming cut 0 bases from V and 6 bases from J; bases unmatched to any gene: 7. The CDR3, as DNA: TGTGCCAGCAGCTTAGATCTCCTAGCGGGAGCGGCCGGGGAGCTGTTTTTT. Translation gives CASSLDLLAGAAGELFF.

The chain combines TRBV28 with TRBJ1-2; no clear D. The germline V and J ends were trimmed by 1 base and 7 bases, with 10 bases remaining between them. CDR3 size: 13 residues. From germline, CDR1 is MDHEN and CDR2 SYDVKM. CDR3 DNA: TGTGCCAGCAGTTTATCTTCTGCGCTTGGCTACACCTTC. This translates into CASSLSSALGYTF.

The chain carries TRBV27 and TRBJ2-1, with D perhaps matching TRBD2 (6 bases). CDR1 and CDR2 (germline): MNHEY, SMNVEV (reference sequence). Trimming took off 8 bases at V and 4 bases at J, with 9 bases between the two ends. This CDR3 region has 12 residues. As DNA, the CDR3 is TGTGCCAGCCATAGCGGATACAATGAGCAGTTCTTC. As protein: CASHSGYNEQFF.

In this sample, this clone turned up a few times. The chain couples TRBV5-1 to TRBJ2-7; D gene uncertain. Trimming shortened V by 4 bases and J by 6 bases, and 17 bases separated the two germline ends. Germline V gene sequence: CDR1 SGHRS, CDR2 YFSETQ. There are 14 residues in the CDR3. The CDR3 here is CASSIVGYKAEQYF. CDR3 sequence (DNA): TGCGCCAGCAGCATTGTGGGGTACAAAGCCGAGCAGTACTTC.

This rearrangement joins TRBV30 to TRBJ1-1; possible D gene TRBD1, 6 bases. Germline CDR1 and CDR2: GTSNPN and SVGIG (reference sequence). V lost 5 bases, J lost 7 bases, and 17 bases lay in between. This CDR3 region has 13 residues. The CDR3: CAWAGQYEGEAFF. Written as DNA, the CDR3 is TGTGCCTGGGCAGGACAGTACGAAGGTGAAGCTTTCTTT.

This clone appeared a few times. The V call is TRBV5-6, the J call TRBJ1-1; 7 bases agree with TRBD1. V lost 3 bases to trimming and J lost 10 bases; unmatched junction nucleotides: 6. The CDR3 totals 12 residues. Germline CDR1 is SGHDT and CDR2 is YYEEEE. This CDR3 is CASSSADRAAFF. CDR3 nucleotide sequence: TGTGCCAGCAGCTCGGCCGACAGGGCAGCTTTCTTT.

This CDR3 is CASSLAGTSFYEQYF. The CDR3 DNA is TGTGCCAGCAGTTTGGCGGGGACTTCCTTCTACGAGCAGTACTTC. The chain uses TRBV27 and TRBJ2-7; D is perhaps TRBD2 (6 bases). The CDR3 spans 15 residues. Trimming left V 3 bases short and J 3 bases short, with 15 bases between. The V gene's germline CDR1 is MNHEY and CDR2 SMNVEV (reference sequence).

This clone was found a few times. The chain uses TRBV7-2 and TRBJ1-2; possible D gene TRBD1, 5 bases. CDR1 SGHTA and CDR2 FQGNSA come from the germline V gene. V was trimmed by 5 bases and J by 3 bases, leaving 10 bases between them. The CDR3 contains 13 residues. This CDR3 is CASSLRDHYGYTF. In nucleotides, the CDR3 is TGTGCCAGCAGCCTACGGGACCACTATGGCTACACCTTC.

V usage is TRBV6-1 and J usage is TRBJ2-5, with unresolved D. Per germline, CDR1 MNHNS and CDR2 SASEGT. Trimming pared 4 bases from V and 1 base from J, leaving 7 bases between. This CDR3 has 13 amino acids. The CDR3 sequence is CASSVVFQETQYF. CDR3 bases: TGTGCCAGCAGTGTTGTCTTCCAAGAGACCCAGTACTTC.

The V and J genes are TRBV6-1 and TRBJ2-3; 12 bases are a match to TRBD2. CDR3 length: 18 amino acids. The germline V gene has CDR1 MNHNS and CDR2 SASEGT. The V and J ends lost 1 base and 5 bases, in that order; junction bases with no gene match: 10. This CDR3 reads CASSEVLAGGPGRDTQYF. The DNA of the CDR3 is TGTGCCAGCAGTGAAGTGCTAGCGGGAGGGCCGGGGAGAGATACGCAGTATTTT.

The chain links TRBV4-2 to TRBJ1-1; D is possibly TRBD1 (5 bases). Looked up from germline, CDR1 is LGHNA and CDR2 is YNFKEQ. Trimming left V 0 bases short and J 2 bases short, with 16 bases between. The CDR3 extends over 17 amino acids. The CDR3, as DNA: TGTGCCAGCAGCCAAGATCAGGGTGTCTGGGGAAACACTGAAGCTTTCTTT. Amino acids: CASSQDQGVWGNTEAFF.